A single sample is the source of the 17 T cell receptor beta chains below, sequenced in a study of blood T cells in healthy people across ages (dated by TCRdb to the mid-2010s). Libraries were constructed by 5' RACE. Sequencing was performed on an Illumina HiSeq 2500. A second 7 to 11 cycle PCR used a sample-barcoded 5' primer and a J-beta primer mix. TCRdb trimmed the raw reads at Q25, called clones with MiXCR and kept productive beta chains. Every entry covers one CDR3 protein and lists the most common genes and DNA from its rows. A total of roughly 730,000 distinct CDR3 sequences appear in this sample, approximately 53% of them only once. The ten largest clones represent roughly 25% of the sample. The sequenced sample was blood. The receptors derive from a man aged 40-49 years in good health.

This chain uses TRBV5-1 with TRBJ2-5, with D possibly matching TRBD2 (6 bases). Germline CDR1 and CDR2: SGHRS and YFSETQ. The CDR3 has 15 residues. Trimming shortened V by 0 bases and J by 1 base, and 10 bases separated the two germline ends. The CDR3 region is CASSLASEIQETQYF. The CDR3 DNA reads TGCGCCAGCAGCTTGGCTAGCGAGATCCAAGAGACCCAGTACTTC.

J is TRBJ1-1 and V is TRBV6-5; 12 nucleotides line up with TRBD1. The junction had 10 bases not matched to a gene; V was cut back by 1 base and J by 4 bases. The CDR3 totals 18 residues. Germline CDR1 is MNHEY and CDR2 is SVGAGI. CDR3 loop: CASSYLGTGGSVGTEAFF. Here the CDR3 DNA reads TGTGCCAGCAGTTACTTGGGGACAGGGGGCTCTGTCGGCACTGAAGCTTTCTTT.

This clonotype was seen once. This chain connects TRBV14 to TRBJ1-1, with TRBD1 identical over 9 bases. V shed 3 bases, J shed 0 bases, and the junction held 5 bases outside the gene matches. This CDR3 is 16 amino acids long. Per germline, CDR1 SGHDN and CDR2 FVKESK. Written as DNA, the CDR3 is TGTGCCAGCAGCCAGCCGGGACAGGGCTTGAACACTGAAGCTTTCTTT. It encodes CASSQPGQGLNTEAFF.

This chain uses TRBV20-1 with TRBJ2-5; D uncertain. CDR3 size: 11 residues. Trimming removed 3 bases at V and 5 bases at J, with 7 bases between. Looked up from germline, CDR1 is DFQATT and CDR2 is SNEGSKA (reference sequence). The CDR3 DNA follows: TGCAGTGCTAGGAAAGACGAGACCCAGTACTTC. It is translated as CSARKDETQYF.

This clonotype occurred a few times. The chain recombines TRBV29-1 with TRBJ2-1, with D possibly matching TRBD1 (6 bases). Trimming took 3 bases from V and 9 from J, leaving 21 bases between them. CDR1 is SQVTM, CDR2 ANQGSEA, per germline. The CDR3 has 15 amino acids. CDR3 nucleotide sequence: TGCAGCGTTGATTCCCCGGACAGTCACCACACTGAGCAGTTCTTC. It codes for CSVDSPDSHHTEQFF.

The chain combines TRBV20-1 with TRBJ1-4; D is unresolved. Germline CDR1 DFQATT, CDR2 SNEGSKA (reference sequence). The CDR3 is made up of 13 amino acids. V lost 4 bases, J lost 2 bases, and 8 bases lay in between. CDR3 in DNA: TGCAGTGCTACCGGGATCACTAATGAAAAACTGTTTTTT. Amino acid sequence: CSATGITNEKLFF.

The chain carries TRBV7-9 and TRBJ1-2; D is undetermined. Trimming took off 4 bases at V and 7 bases at J, with 19 bases between the two ends. Germline V lookup: CDR1 SEHNR, CDR2 FQNEAQ (reference sequence). The CDR3 has 15 amino acids. In nucleotides, the CDR3 is TGTGCCAGCAGCTCCACGGGAGGGTTATCGGGTGGCTACACCTTC. It is translated as CASSSTGGLSGGYTF.

This chain joins TRBV9 and TRBJ2-1; TRBD1 agrees at 11 bases. V was clipped by 6 bases and J by 13 bases; unmatched bases: 15. The CDR3 is 15 amino acids. Germline assignment: CDR1 SGDLS and CDR2 YYNGEE. CDR3 protein: CASTLGQGASETQFF. Written as DNA, the CDR3 is TGTGCCAGCACCCTAGGACAGGGGGCTTCGGAGACCCAGTTCTTC.

The V gene is TRBV11-2, the J gene TRBJ2-7; a possible D gene is TRBD2 (6 bases). The CDR3 contains 15 residues. The germline V and J ends were trimmed by 2 bases and 8 bases, with 19 bases remaining between them. Germline values: CDR1 SGHAT, CDR2 FQNNGV. The CDR3 DNA is TGTGCCAGCAGCTTAAGTCCGGGGGAGGCCGGCAAGCAGTACTTC. Translation: CASSLSPGEAGKQYF.

This chain uses TRBV28 with TRBJ2-7, with D uncertain. The V gene lost 6 bases and the J gene lost 2 bases, with 11 bases spanning the gap. Germline-derived CDR1 and CDR2 are MDHEN and SYDVKM. This CDR3 is built from 13 residues. The DNA of the CDR3 is TGTGCCAGCAGGGCCACCAGGACCTACGAGCAGTACTTC. Residues: CASRATRTYEQYF.

This sequence joins TRBV29-1 and TRBJ1-5; a possible D gene is TRBD1 (5 bases). Trimming took 6 bases from V and 2 from J, leaving 14 bases between them. This CDR3 is built from 14 residues. CDR1 is SQVTM and CDR2 is ANQGSEA in the germline V gene. The CDR3 nucleotides are TGCAGCGTAGGTCGGGACGGCCGCAATCAGCCCCAGCATTTT. Translated, it gives CSVGRDGRNQPQHF.

This clonotype was counted between two and nine times. This rearrangement joins TRBV2 to TRBJ2-3; 10 bases are shared with TRBD2. Trimming removed 7 bases from V and 5 bases from J; junction bases left unmatched: 9. This CDR3 region has 15 residues. The germline gives CDR1 SNHLY, CDR2 FYNNEI. The CDR3 region is CASTLPSGGVDTQYF. Written as DNA, the CDR3 is TGTGCCAGCACCCTACCTAGCGGGGGTGTAGATACGCAGTATTTT.

This clonotype was found a few times. The chain links TRBV14 to TRBJ2-2, with 7 bases matching TRBD1. In germline, CDR1 is SGHDN, CDR2 FVKESK. Losses at the gene ends were 4 bases for V and 4 bases for J; bases not matched to a gene: 3. This CDR3 is 14 amino acids long. CDR3 sequence: CASSPRTGTGELFF. CDR3 bases: TGTGCCAGCAGCCCTCGGACAGGCACCGGGGAGCTGTTTTTT.

V is TRBV5-1 and J is TRBJ1-1, with D unclear. The CDR3 covers 13 residues. Trimming removed 4 bases from V and 3 bases from J, with 10 bases in between. Germline values: CDR1 SGHRS, CDR2 YFSETQ. The CDR3 here is CASSGVPDTEAFF. The CDR3, as DNA: TGCGCCAGCAGCGGCGTCCCGGACACTGAAGCTTTCTTT. Drawing the rest from reference TRBV5-1 and TRBJ1-1, the complete variable domain is KAGVTQTPRYLIKTRGQQVTLSCSPISGHRSVSWYQQTPGQGLQFLFEYFSETQRNKGNFPGRFSGRQFSNSRSEMNVSTLELGDSALYLCASSGVPDTEAFFGQGTRLTVV.

The V call is TRBV3-1, the J call TRBJ1-1; no firm D call. The V gene's germline CDR1 is LGHDT and CDR2 YNNKEL (reference sequence). This CDR3 is 14 amino acids long. V dropped 8 bases and J dropped 3 bases, with 16 bases sitting between them. The CDR3 DNA reads as TGTGCCAGCCAAAGGAGCGAAGCCCACACTGAAGCTTTCTTT. Protein sequence: CASQRSEAHTEAFF.

The chain uses TRBV29-1 and TRBJ2-3; D is unresolved. CDR1 SQVTM and CDR2 ANQGSEA come from the germline V gene. This CDR3 is 13 amino acids long. CDR3 residues: CTVDPGGTDTQYF. CDR3 sequence (DNA): TGCACCGTGGACCCTGGGGGCACAGATACGCAGTATTTT.

The CDR3 here is CATSVTGGADTQYF. DNA for the CDR3: TGTGCCACCAGTGTGACAGGGGGCGCAGATACGCAGTATTTT. This sequence joins TRBV24-1 and TRBJ2-3, with 10 bases that match TRBD1. Germline CDR1 KGHDR, CDR2 SFDVKD. The CDR3 totals 14 residues. Germline trimming cut 5 bases from V and 4 bases from J; bases unmatched to any gene: 2.